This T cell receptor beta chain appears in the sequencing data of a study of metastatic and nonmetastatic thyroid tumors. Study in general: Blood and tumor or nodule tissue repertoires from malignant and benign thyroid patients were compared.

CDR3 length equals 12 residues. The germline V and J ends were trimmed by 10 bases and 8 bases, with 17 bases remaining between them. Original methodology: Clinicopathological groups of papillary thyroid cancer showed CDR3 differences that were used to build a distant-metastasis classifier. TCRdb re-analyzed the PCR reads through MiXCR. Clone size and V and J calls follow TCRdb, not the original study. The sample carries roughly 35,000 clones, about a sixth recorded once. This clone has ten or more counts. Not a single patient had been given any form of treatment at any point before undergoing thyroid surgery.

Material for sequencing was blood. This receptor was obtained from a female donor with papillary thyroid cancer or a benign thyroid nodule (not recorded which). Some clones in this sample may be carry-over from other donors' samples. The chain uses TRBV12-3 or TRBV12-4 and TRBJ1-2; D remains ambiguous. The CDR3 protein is CATHGRLQGYTF. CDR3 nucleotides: TGTGCCACCCACGGCCGGCTTCAAGGCTACACCTTC.